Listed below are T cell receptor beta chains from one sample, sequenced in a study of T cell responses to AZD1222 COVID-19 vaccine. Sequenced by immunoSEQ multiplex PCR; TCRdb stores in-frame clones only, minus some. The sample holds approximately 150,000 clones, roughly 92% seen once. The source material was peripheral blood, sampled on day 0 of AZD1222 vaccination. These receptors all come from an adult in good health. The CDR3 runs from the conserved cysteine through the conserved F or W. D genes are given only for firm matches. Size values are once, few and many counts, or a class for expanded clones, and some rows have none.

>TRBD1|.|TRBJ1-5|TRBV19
TGTGCCAGTATGGAGGACAGGGCGTCTCAGCCCCAGCATTTT
CASMEDRASQPQHF
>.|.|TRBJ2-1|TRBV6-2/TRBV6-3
TGTGCCAGCAGTGCCGGGACCCCCCTCTTC
CASSAGTPLF
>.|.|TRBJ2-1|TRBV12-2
TGTGCAAGTCGCTCTTGTCCTACAGTTAACACCTACAATGAGCAGTTCTTC
CASRSCPTVNTYNEQFF
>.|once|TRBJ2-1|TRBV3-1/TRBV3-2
TGTGCCAGTAGCCGAGTAGCTTCTAGCTCCTACAATGAGCAGTTCTTC
CASSRVASSSYNEQFF
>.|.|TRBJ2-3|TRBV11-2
TGTGCCAGCAGCCAGACTCCCCTCCCGTATTTT
CASSQTPLPYF
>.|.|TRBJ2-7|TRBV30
TGTGCCTGGACTGGACCCTCCTACGAGCAGTACTTC
CAWTGPSYEQYF
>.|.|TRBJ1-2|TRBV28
TGTGCCAGCAGCGAAGACCAGAGAGTTTGGGGCTATGGCTACACCTTC
CASSEDQRVWGYGYTF
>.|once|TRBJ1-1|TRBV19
TGTGCCAGTACCCCGGACGGCATGAACACTGAAGCTTTCTTT
CASTPDGMNTEAFF
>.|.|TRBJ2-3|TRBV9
TGTGCCAGCAGCGTAAGCGGTAACACAGATACGCAGTATTTT
CASSVSGNTDTQYF
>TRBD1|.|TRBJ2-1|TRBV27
TGTGCCAGCAGTCCCTTGGACAGGGGAGTCGACAATGAGCAGTTCTTC
CASSPLDRGVDNEQFF
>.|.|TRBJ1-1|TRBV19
TGTGCCAGTAGTATCGGGCGACAGAACACTGAAGCTTTCTTT
CASSIGRQNTEAFF
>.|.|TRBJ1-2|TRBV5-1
TGCGCCAGCAGCTCCCAGGGCCTCTATGGCTACACCTTC
CASSSQGLYGYTF
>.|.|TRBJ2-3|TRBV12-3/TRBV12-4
TGTGCCAGCACCGACCCAGGGTTAGATACGCAGTATTTT
CASTDPGLDTQYF
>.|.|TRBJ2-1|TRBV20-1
TGCAGTGCTAGAATTGACAGCGAGCAGTTCTTC
CSARIDSEQFF
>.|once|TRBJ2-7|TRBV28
TGTGCCAGCAGTTTTCCAGGGAAGCACGAGCAGTACTTC
CASSFPGKHEQYF